The present T cell receptor (beta chain) was sequenced within a study of blood T cells in healthy people across ages (dated by TCRdb to about 2015). The study in broad terms: In model experiments, template switching captured roughly one uniquely barcoded TCR beta cDNA molecule for every two T cells. Age-related changes in TCR beta repertoire diversity were measured in the study by deep sequencing normalized with unique cDNA molecular identifiers. The donors were divided into four age groups: young (average roughly 15 years), middle-aged (around 37), aged (about 62) and long-lived (about 84). Using the same blood draw, the study looked at two additional independent replicas of 1 million unique cDNA reads for two donors, one aged 18 to 30 and the other aged 80 or older.

Overall study outcomes, separate from this receptor: The percentage of naive T cells measured by flow cytometry correlated strongly with observed TCR beta diversity. Because profiling used bulk unsorted PBMCs, naive and antigen-experienced compartments could not be compared conclusively. As age increased, observed TCR beta diversity per million T cells dropped in a roughly linear way, and a significant reduction was already evident by age 40. Compared with the aged group, the long-lived group had more naive CD4+ T cells, fewer expanded clones and increased TCR diversity, a pattern suggesting age selection. Because the CMV infection status of the donors was unknown, age-related changes in expanded clonotypes may potentially have been confounded. Estimates of total diversity from one million sequenced T cells were regarded as lower bounds and underestimates.

This clonotype was recorded a few times. Its antigen target is currently unknown. No per-base quality is available; no much larger clone lies one base away. Donors were about 36 systemically healthy Caucasian individuals from Russia aged roughly 6 to 90 years. Around 9.7 milliliters of peripheral blood were collected from each donor into EDTA-treated Vacutainer tubes. PBMCs were isolated by Ficoll-Paque density-gradient centrifugation, with at least 7 million obtained per sample. Total RNA, at least 6 micrograms per sample, was extracted from PBMCs with Trizol reagent. The percentages of naive CD45RAhigh/CD27high T cells were determined by flow cytometry on a PBMC aliquot from every donor. The library came from 5' RACE. Sequenced using an Illumina HiSeq 2500. A second PCR of about 7 to 12 cycles was performed with a sample-barcoded 5' primer and a J-beta primer mix. A unique molecular identifier was introduced onto each TCR beta cDNA molecule by a template-switch 5' adaptor carrying 12 random nucleotides. Each sample yielded at least 2.5 million CDR3-containing paired-end reads. All of the RNA was converted into first-strand cDNA using the Mint cDNA synthesis kit, with a TRBC-specific oligonucleotide serving as the primer. Following uracil-DNA glycosylase treatment, a first 18-cycle PCR with universal primers M1SS and BC2_uni_R was performed on all cDNA. The authors' pipeline ran thus. Normalization of each sample was performed by random selection of 1 million high-quality reads, each carrying a distinct molecular identifier. Reads with shared molecular identifiers were discarded instead of being binned into consensus sequences. MiTCR, with a Q25 quality threshold and the strictest error-elimination algorithm, was used for CDR3 identification, clonotype clustering and error correction. A nonparametric unseen species model with Euler transformation was used to estimate a lower bound on total TCR beta diversity. The public reads were reprocessed in TCRdb via fastp at Q25 and MiXCR, keeping in-frame beta chains. When rows share a CDR3 protein, they turn into one entry using the most common DNA and genes. TCRdb, not the original authors, processed these V and J calls. In all, the sample holds about 510,000 distinct CDR3 sequences, and around a quarter of those were seen once. The ten largest clonotypes hold approximately 3.3% of the sample.

CDR1 and CDR2 (SEHNR, FQNEAQ) derive from the germline V gene (reference sequence). Cut back by 2 bases and 2 bases, the V and J ends lie 12 bases apart. The CDR3 holds 15 amino acids from the cysteine to the phenylalanine. The kept DNA is CDR3 alone, 45 bases in frame from the first base. This sample also belongs to another study, concerning T cells of mothers and their children. The second paper states: Donors were nine systemically healthy Caucasian individuals: three mothers and their six children. cDNA synthesis consumed the entire amount of extracted RNA, loaded at around 1.5 ug RNA in each 15 ul reaction. In the second PCR, the M1S primer added sample barcodes and 2-4 random nucleotides. Each mother yielded over 9.5 million TCR beta CDR3 reads and each child 2.5 million to 3.5 million reads. TCR recombination output is similarly shaped by thymic selection in related and unrelated pairs, with a minor effect exerted by inherited differences. Normalized repertoire overlap in related mother-child pairs was always slightly higher than in unrelated mother-child pairs, but the difference was never significant. Persistent microchimeric T cell clones were not detected, at a sensitivity of around 99 clones per million clonotypes. To look for features that set related mother-child pairs apart from unrelated individuals, the researchers ran deep NGS to compare the TCR beta repertoires of mothers and children. The mean age was roughly 44 +/- 4 years for the mothers and 11 +/- 4 years for the children. Libraries were sequenced on Illumina HiSeq 2000 with 100+100 nt paired-end reads after adapter ligation with NEBNext reagents. Mother and child libraries were prepared a month apart and sequenced in separate runs to prevent cross-contamination. For each donor, somewhere between 500,000 and 2,000,000 distinct TCR beta clonotypes were identified. Naive TCR beta clonotypes were estimated from low-frequency clonotypes matched to each donor's FACS-determined naive share, without sorting.

Sequenced input: blood. The V and J segments used are TRBV7-9 and TRBJ2-5; the D gene assignment is ambiguous. The origin of this receptor is a boy aged 2-15 years in good health. At the DNA level, the sequence is TGTGCCAGCAGCTTAATAGACGGGCCACAAGAGACCCAGTACTTC. Translated, it reads CASSLIDGPQETQYF.